This T cell receptor (beta chain) was observed in a study of blood T cell repertoires in COVID-19. A note on this clone: Other DNA sequences in the sample encode the same CDR3.

Profiling relied on immunoSEQ multiplex PCR, and the TCRdb table lists in-frame clones only, not all of them. The sample records some 200,000 clones, 90% to 95% being singletons. Germline lookup yields CDR1 SGHTA and CDR2 FQGTGA. J lost 0 bases, V lost 5 bases, and 18 bases had no gene match. This CDR3 has 21 amino acids. The chain recombines TRBV7-3 with TRBJ2-2, with TRBD2 matching 10 bases. The sequence came from a man younger than 40 with COVID-19, enrolled during active disease. The sample taken for sequencing was peripheral blood. CDR3 residues: CASSPNIRGVAGGPNTGELFF. CDR3 sequence (DNA): TGTGCCAGCAGCCCAAACATCCGAGGGGTAGCGGGGGGCCCGAACACCGGGGAGCTGTTTTTT.